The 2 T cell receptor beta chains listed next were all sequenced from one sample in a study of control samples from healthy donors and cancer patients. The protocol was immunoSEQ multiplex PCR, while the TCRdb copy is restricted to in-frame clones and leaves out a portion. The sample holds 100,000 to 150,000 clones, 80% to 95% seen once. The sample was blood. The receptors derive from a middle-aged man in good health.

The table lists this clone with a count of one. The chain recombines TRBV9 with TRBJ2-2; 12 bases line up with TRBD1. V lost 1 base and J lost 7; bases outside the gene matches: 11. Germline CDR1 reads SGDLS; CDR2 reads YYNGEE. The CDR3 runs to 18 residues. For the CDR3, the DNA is TGTGCCAGCAGCGTATCCGGGACAGGGGGCGTTAGAAGCGGGGAGCTGTTTTTT. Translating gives CASSVSGTGGVRSGELFF.

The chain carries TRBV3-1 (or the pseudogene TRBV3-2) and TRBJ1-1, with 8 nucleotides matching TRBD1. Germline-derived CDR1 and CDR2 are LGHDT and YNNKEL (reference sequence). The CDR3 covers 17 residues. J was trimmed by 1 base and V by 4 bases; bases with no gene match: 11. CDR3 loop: CASSLRPGQVPNTEAFF. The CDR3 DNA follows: TGTGCCAGCAGCCTCCGTCCGGGACAGGTACCGAACACTGAAGCTTTCTTT.